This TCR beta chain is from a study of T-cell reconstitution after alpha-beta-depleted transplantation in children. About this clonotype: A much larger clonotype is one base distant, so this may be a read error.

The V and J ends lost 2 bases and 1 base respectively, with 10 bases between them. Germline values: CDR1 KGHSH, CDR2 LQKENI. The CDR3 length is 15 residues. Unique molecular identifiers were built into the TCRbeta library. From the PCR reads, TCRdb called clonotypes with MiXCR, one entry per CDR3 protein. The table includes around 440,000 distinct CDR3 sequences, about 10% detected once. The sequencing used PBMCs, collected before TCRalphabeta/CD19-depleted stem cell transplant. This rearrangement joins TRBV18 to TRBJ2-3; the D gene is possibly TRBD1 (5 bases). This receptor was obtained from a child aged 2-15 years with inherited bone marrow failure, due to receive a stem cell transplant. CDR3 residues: CASSPVRGGTDTQYF. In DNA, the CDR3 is TGTGCCAGCTCACCAGTAAGGGGCGGCACAGATACGCAGTATTTT.